Listed below are T cell receptor beta chains from one sample, sequenced in a study of T cells after yellow fever vaccination. MiXCR, run by TCRdb on the 5' RACE reads, gives a single entry per CDR3 protein. The table records under 600,000 distinct CDR3 sequences, 21% of them present only once. The specimen comprised PBMCs, sampled roughly 20 days after the first yellow fever vaccination. Receptors originate from a man aged 18 to 29 who received the YFV17D yellow fever vaccine. Each CDR3 is given with its conserved first and last residue. D genes are given only for firm matches. Size is stated for part of the rows, as once, few or many counts, or as a class when the clone is expanded.

TRBV7-2,.,.,TRBJ2-7,CASSPPGSTYEQYF,TGTGCCAGCAGCCCCCCGGGGTCGACGTACGAGCAGTACTTC
TRBV7-2,.,few,TRBJ1-6,CASRIRRGTNSPLHF,TGTGCCAGCAGGATCAGACGGGGAACGAATTCACCCCTCCACTTT
TRBV12-3/TRBV12-4,TRBD2,few,TRBJ2-1,CASSQGLAGVGNEQFF,TGTGCCAGCAGTCAGGGACTAGCGGGGGTGGGGAATGAGCAGTTCTTC
TRBV7-4,TRBD2,.,TRBJ2-5,CASSRGLAGGSETQYF,TGTGCCAGCAGCCGCGGACTAGCGGGGGGGTCAGAGACCCAGTACTTC
TRBV11-2,TRBD2,.,TRBJ2-3,CASSLGLAGGTYF,TGTGCCAGCAGCTTAGGACTAGCGGGGGGCACGTATTTT
TRBV20-1,.,.,TRBJ1-4,CSARWATTNEKLFF,TGCAGTGCTAGGTGGGCAACAACTAATGAAAAACTGTTTTTT
TRBV5-1,.,.,TRBJ1-1,CASSLFGAKNTEAFF,TGCGCCAGCAGCTTGTTTGGTGCCAAGAACACTGAAGCTTTCTTT
TRBV12-3/TRBV12-4,.,few,TRBJ2-5,CASSSSILKGTQYF,TGTGCCAGCAGCTCATCAATTTTAAAGGGGACCCAGTACTTC
TRBV6-5,.,many,TRBJ1-6,CASSPDGSPLHF,TGTGCCAGCAGCCCCGACGGTTCACCCCTCCACTTT
TRBV20-1,.,few,TRBJ2-2,CSARSGTTGELFF,TGCAGTGCTAGGTCCGGGACAACCGGGGAGCTGTTTTTT
TRBV7-9,.,few,TRBJ1-5,CASSPGSQPQHF,TGTGCCAGCAGCCCGGGCTCTCAGCCCCAGCATTTT
TRBV7-9,.,few,TRBJ1-4,CATDRDTKEKLFF,TGTGCCACTGACCGGGACACTAAGGAAAAACTGTTTTTT
TRBV4-3,TRBD1,.,TRBJ2-1,CASSQDRRQGGYNEQFF,TGCGCCAGCAGCCAAGATCGAAGACAGGGGGGATACAATGAGCAGTTCTTC
TRBV20-1,TRBD1,few,TRBJ2-1,CSAEQRTGQAYNEQFF,TGCAGTGCTGAACAACGAACGGGACAGGCCTACAATGAGCAGTTCTTC
TRBV5-4,.,many,TRBJ2-1,CASSLASDNEQFF,TGTGCCAGCAGCTTGGCGTCGGACAATGAGCAGTTCTTC
TRBV7-2,TRBD2,many,TRBJ2-7,CASRFGLAGAYEQYF,TGTGCCAGCAGATTTGGACTAGCGGGGGCCTACGAGCAGTACTTC
TRBV4-1,.,.,TRBJ1-2,CAISPGTFYGYTF,TGTGCCATCAGCCCCGGGACATTCTATGGCTACACCTTC
TRBV7-8,.,.,TRBJ1-6,CASSLTRDEGSPLHF,TGTGCCAGCAGCTTAACCCGGGACGAGGGGTCACCCCTCCACTTT
TRBV20-1,.,.,TRBJ1-2,CSARPGFDGYTF,TGCAGTGCTAGACCCGGTTTCGATGGCTACACCTTC
TRBV7-6,.,.,TRBJ2-2,CASSLMVAANTGELFF,TGTGCCAGCAGCTTAATGGTAGCAGCGAACACCGGGGAGCTGTTTTTT
TRBV3-1,.,few,TRBJ2-7,CASSQHGTVDGYEQYF,TGTGCCAGCAGCCAACACGGGACGGTGGATGGCTACGAGCAGTACTTC
TRBV4-3,TRBD2,.,TRBJ2-5,CASSQGLAGLETQYF,TGCGCCAGCAGCCAGGGACTAGCGGGGCTGGAGACCCAGTACTTC
TRBV12-3/TRBV12-4,.,once,TRBJ2-3,CASGAGEAGTDTQYF,TGTGCCAGCGGGGCCGGGGAAGCGGGCACAGATACGCAGTATTTT
TRBV4-1,.,.,TRBJ1-4,CASSFLAWVGEKLFF,TGCGCCAGCAGCTTCCTGGCCTGGGTTGGTGAAAAACTGTTTTTT
TRBV7-9,.,few,TRBJ2-7,CASSLEGSKAYEQYF,TGTGCCAGCAGCTTAGAGGGATCGAAGGCCTACGAGCAGTACTTC
TRBV4-1,.,.,TRBJ2-3,CASSQVSQDRTDTQYF,TGCGCCAGCAGCCAAGTGTCGCAGGACCGCACAGATACGCAGTATTTT
TRBV5-6,.,.,TRBJ1-5,CASSLWRGGQPQHF,TGTGCCAGCAGCTTATGGCGGGGTGGACAGCCCCAGCATTTT
TRBV12-3/TRBV12-4,.,.,TRBJ1-4,CASRSGLTNEKLFF,TGTGCCAGCAGGTCGGGGTTAACTAATGAAAAACTGTTTTTT
TRBV5-1,.,many,TRBJ1-5,CASSLTGGSNQPQHF,TGCGCCAGCAGCCTGACAGGCGGTAGCAATCAGCCCCAGCATTTT
TRBV6-1,.,.,TRBJ1-1,CASTVGLGNTEAFF,TGTGCCAGCACCGTAGGGTTAGGGAACACTGAAGCTTTCTTT
TRBV6-6,.,few,TRBJ1-1,CASGRTANTEAFF,TGTGCCAGCGGACGGACGGCGAACACTGAAGCTTTCTTT
TRBV29-1,.,many,TRBJ2-7,CSVQGSYEQYF,TGCAGCGTTCAGGGGTCCTACGAGCAGTACTTC
TRBV9,TRBD1,few,TRBJ1-2,CASSARGLYYGYTF,TGTGCCAGCAGCGCCAGGGGGCTTTACTATGGCTACACCTTC
TRBV5-1,.,.,TRBJ2-3,CASSGWLNSGGTDTQYF,TGCGCCAGCAGCGGGTGGTTGAATAGCGGTGGCACAGATACGCAGTATTTT
TRBV6-5,.,few,TRBJ1-1,CASSGYPVIGGNTEAFF,TGTGCCAGCAGCGGCTACCCAGTGATAGGAGGGAACACTGAAGCTTTCTTT
TRBV7-8,TRBD1,.,TRBJ2-7,CASSPHRGQGYEQYF,TGTGCCAGCAGCCCCCACAGGGGGCAGGGGTACGAGCAGTACTTC
TRBV25-1,.,.,TRBJ1-6,CASSFGPGSSYNSPLHF,TGTGCCAGCAGTTTTGGGCCCGGGAGCTCCTATAATTCACCCCTCCACTTT
TRBV5-1,TRBD2,few,TRBJ2-3,CASSLVSGGSYTQYF,TGCGCCAGCAGCTTGGTCAGCGGGGGCTCTTATACGCAGTATTTT
TRBV6-1,.,.,TRBJ2-5,CASIAPGPKGAQYF,TGTGCCAGCATCGCGCCAGGGCCCAAAGGGGCCCAGTACTTC
TRBV7-2,.,.,TRBJ1-1,CASSPNLGRGRTEAFF,TGTGCCAGCAGCCCGAACCTCGGACGGGGAAGGACTGAAGCTTTCTTT
TRBV5-5,.,.,TRBJ2-7,CASSSWVGEQYF,TGTGCCAGCAGCTCGTGGGTTGGGGAGCAGTACTTC
TRBV5-1,.,.,TRBJ2-3,CASSLGGGQNTDTQYF,TGCGCCAGCAGCTTGGGGGGGGGACAAAACACAGATACGCAGTATTTT
TRBV20-1,TRBD1,.,TRBJ1-1,CSAERGPMNTEAFF,TGCAGTGCCGAAAGGGGGCCTATGAACACTGAAGCTTTCTTT
TRBV5-1,TRBD1,.,TRBJ2-5,CASSQGPGQGQETQYF,TGCGCCAGCAGCCAGGGCCCGGGACAGGGACAAGAGACCCAGTACTTC
TRBV12-3/TRBV12-4,TRBD1,.,TRBJ2-7,CASRDRGHEQYF,TGTGCCAGCAGAGACAGGGGGCACGAGCAGTACTTC
TRBV6-1,.,.,TRBJ2-6,CASREPGTGANVLTF,TGTGCCAGCAGGGAGCCAGGGACGGGGGCCAACGTCCTGACTTTC